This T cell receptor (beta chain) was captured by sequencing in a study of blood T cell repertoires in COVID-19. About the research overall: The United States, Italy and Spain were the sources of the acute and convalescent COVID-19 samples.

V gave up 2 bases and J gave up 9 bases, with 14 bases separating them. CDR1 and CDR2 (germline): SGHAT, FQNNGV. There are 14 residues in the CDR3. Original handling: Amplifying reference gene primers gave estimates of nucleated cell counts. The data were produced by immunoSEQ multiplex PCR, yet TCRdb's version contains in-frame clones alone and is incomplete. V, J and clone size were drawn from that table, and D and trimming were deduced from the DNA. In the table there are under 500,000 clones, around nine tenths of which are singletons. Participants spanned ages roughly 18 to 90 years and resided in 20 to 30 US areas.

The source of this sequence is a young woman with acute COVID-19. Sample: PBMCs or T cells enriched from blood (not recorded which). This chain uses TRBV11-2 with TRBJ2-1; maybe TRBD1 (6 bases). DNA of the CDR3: TGTGCCAGCAGCTTACAGGGGACACTGGGTGAGCAGTTCTTC. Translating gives CASSLQGTLGEQFF.